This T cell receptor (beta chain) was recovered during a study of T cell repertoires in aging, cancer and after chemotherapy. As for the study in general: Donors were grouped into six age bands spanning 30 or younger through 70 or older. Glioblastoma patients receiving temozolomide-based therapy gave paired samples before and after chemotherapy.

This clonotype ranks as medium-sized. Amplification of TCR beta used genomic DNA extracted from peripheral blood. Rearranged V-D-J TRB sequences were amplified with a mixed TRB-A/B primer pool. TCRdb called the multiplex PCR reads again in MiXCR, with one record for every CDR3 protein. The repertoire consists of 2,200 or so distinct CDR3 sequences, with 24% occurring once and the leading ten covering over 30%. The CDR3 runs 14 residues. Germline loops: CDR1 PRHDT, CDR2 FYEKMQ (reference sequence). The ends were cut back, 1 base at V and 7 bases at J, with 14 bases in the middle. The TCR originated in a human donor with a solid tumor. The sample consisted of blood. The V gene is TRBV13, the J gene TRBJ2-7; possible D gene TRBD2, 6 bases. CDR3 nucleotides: TGTGCCAGCAGCTTAGTCGGGAGAGGAGGGGAGCAGTACTTC. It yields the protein CASSLVGRGGEQYF.